The sequence of this T cell receptor beta chain was determined in a study of cytomegalovirus exposure and HLA in healthy donors. Turning to the study itself: Out of 170 million or so T cells, an earlier analysis found fewer than 140 million unique TCR beta sequences in total. An early release of data contained 70 million to 95 million unique TCRs, which came from HLA-typed donors.

V gave up 2 bases and J gave up 4 bases, with 12 bases separating them. The CDR3 totals 14 residues. CDR1 and CDR2 from the germline V gene are SGHRS and YFSETQ. About this clone: Its antigen is unidentified.

Findings and limits, study-wide: Associated with HLA alleles at 0.05 false discovery rate in a later analysis were about 17,000 TCR beta sequences. Serostatus for CMV was the only available immune exposure information.

A multiplex PCR was run with 60 Vbeta primers and 13 Jbeta primers. Sequencing was performed with immunoSEQ multiplex PCR; in TCRdb, only in-frame clones are kept and a portion is missing. The sample lists roughly 180,000 clones; approximately 82% were seen once. The chain recombines TRBV5-1 with TRBJ1-2; maybe TRBD1 (6 bases). Specimen: PBMCs. This TCR came from a male donor in good health and CMV-seronegative. This CDR3 is CASSLSGAVYGYTF. CDR3 DNA: TGCGCCAGCAGCTTATCAGGGGCAGTCTATGGCTACACCTTC.